What follows are 9 T cell receptor beta chains derived from one specimen sequenced in a study of T cell responses to AZD1222 COVID-19 vaccine. Data came from immunoSEQ multiplex PCR; TCRdb stores just in-frame clones and leaves some out. Altogether 160,000 or so clones are present, 90% to 95% being singletons, with the ten largest covering approximately 2%. Sequenced here: peripheral blood, sampled on day 0 of AZD1222 vaccination. These receptors all stem from an adult in good health.

This chain joins TRBV4-3 and TRBJ1-2, with D possibly being TRBD1 (5 bases). This CDR3 spans 14 amino acids. Per germline, CDR1 LGHNA and CDR2 YSLEER. V was trimmed by 1 base and J by 7 bases, leaving 13 bases between them. As DNA, the CDR3 is TGCGCCAGCAGCCAAGCCCCAAGGGGAGGTGGCTACACCTTC. It is translated as CASSQAPRGGGYTF.

V gene TRBV6-4 combines with J gene TRBJ1-1; D gene unclear. Germline V lookup: CDR1 MRHNA, CDR2 SNTAGT. Trimming pared 6 bases from V and 1 base from J, leaving 9 bases between. This CDR3 has 13 amino acids. CDR3 in DNA: TGTGCCAGCAGGGCCTCGGGGAACACTGAAGCTTTCTTT. It encodes CASRASGNTEAFF.

This chain connects TRBV29-1 to TRBJ1-1; 11 positions match TRBD1. V lost 3 bases and J lost 5; bases outside the gene matches: 11. The germline V gene encodes CDR1 SQVTM and CDR2 ANQGSEA. CDR3 length: 16 residues. The CDR3 sequence is CSVDRRTGGRKTEAFF. DNA of the CDR3: TGCAGCGTTGATCGAAGGACAGGGGGCCGGAAAACTGAAGCTTTCTTT.

The chain employs TRBV11-2 and TRBJ2-7; 8 bases match TRBD1. Germline V gives CDR1 SGHAT, CDR2 FQNNGV. This CDR3 is 15 amino acids long. The ends lost 5 bases at V and 4 bases at J; junction bases unmatched: 10. As DNA, the CDR3 is TGTGCCAGCAGCGCACCGGGACAGGAGCCTTACGAGCAGTACTTC. It encodes CASSAPGQEPYEQYF.

The chain joins TRBV19 to TRBJ1-5; D not certain. This CDR3 spans 14 amino acids. V was pared by 7 bases and J by 2 bases, with 12 bases between. CDR1 and CDR2 from the germline V gene are LNHDA and SQIVND (reference sequence). CDR3 sequence reads: CASISIFGNQPQHF. The CDR3 DNA reads TGTGCCAGTATAAGCATATTTGGCAATCAGCCCCAGCATTTT.

The V gene is TRBV2, the J gene TRBJ2-7, with D possibly matching TRBD1 (6 bases). CDR1 and CDR2 from the germline V gene are SNHLY and FYNNEI. The V and J ends lost 5 bases and 2 bases respectively, with 13 bases between them. This CDR3 region has 14 residues. CDR3 residues: CASSKGQYPYEQYF. The CDR3 nucleotides read TGTGCCAGCAGTAAAGGACAGTACCCCTACGAGCAGTACTTC.

The genes are TRBV6-1 and TRBJ2-7; TRBD1 might be the D (6 bases). Trimming removed 0 bases from V and 9 bases from J, with 15 bases in between. This CDR3 has 14 amino acids. Germline lookup yields CDR1 MNHNS and CDR2 SASEGT. The CDR3 nucleotides read TGTGCCAGCAGTGAAGCGTCACAGGGTGGTGCGCAGTACTTC. Its protein is CASSEASQGGAQYF.

The sample holds a few counts of this clone. The CDR3 region has the DNA TGCGCCAGCAGTGAGACCGGGACAGGGTACTACAATGAGCAGTTCTTC. It translates to CASSETGTGYYNEQFF. V is TRBV10-1 and J is TRBJ2-1; 9 nucleotides line up with TRBD1. There are 16 residues in the CDR3. V shed 2 bases, J shed 3 bases, and the junction held 5 bases outside the gene matches. Looked up from germline, CDR1 is WNHNN and CDR2 is SYGVQD (reference sequence).

Note on this clone: A junction end diverges from the germline sequence, so it may reflect a read error. The rearrangement links TRBV27 to TRBJ2-3, with a tentative D call TRBD1 (6 bases). CDR3 length equals 14 residues. Germline V lookup: CDR1 MNHEY, CDR2 SMNVEV (reference sequence). The CDR3 protein is CASSSSRTAGHKSF. CDR3 DNA sequence: TGTGCCAGCAGTTCCTCCAGGACAGCCGGGCACAAGTCTTTT.